The TCR beta chain under discussion was sequenced for a study of cytomegalovirus exposure and HLA in healthy donors. Germline loops: CDR1 SGHAT, CDR2 FQNNGV. The CDR3 runs to 16 residues. V dropped 0 bases and J dropped 6 bases, with 17 bases sitting between them. 60 Vbeta and 13 Jbeta primers were used in PCR. Sequencing was performed with immunoSEQ multiplex PCR; in TCRdb, only in-frame clones are kept and a portion is missing. The repertoire has fewer than 200,000 clones, around 80% of them found once; the top ten carry approximately 1.2%. The sequenced sample consisted of PBMCs. The V gene is TRBV11-2, the J gene TRBJ2-5; D is ambiguous. This TCR came from a girl aged 2 to 10 in good health and CMV-seropositive. Here the CDR3 DNA reads TGTGCCAGCAGCTTAGAGTATGCGTTTCCCGCTCAGACCCAGTACTTC. This sequence encodes CASSLEYAFPAQTQYF.